The source of this T cell receptor beta chain is a study of cytomegalovirus exposure and HLA in healthy donors. Study-level results: Reportedly, TCR beta sequences accurately predicted HLA-A and HLA-B alleles in most subjects. In vitro confirmation showed a few CMV-associated chains to be CMV antigen specific. According to an earlier analysis, most TCR beta V segments yielded productive rearrangements about 90% or about 30% of the time.

This CDR3 spans 16 amino acids. The germline V and J ends were trimmed by 1 base and 0 bases, with 10 bases remaining between them. Looked up from germline, CDR1 is LGHNA and CDR2 is YSLEER. A note on this clone: As yet, its antigen is unknown.

PCR amplification relied on 60 Vbeta primers (plus 13 Jbeta primers). Profiled with immunoSEQ multiplex PCR; TCRdb holds only in-frame clones, not every one. Among more than 95,000 clones listed, 81% were seen once. The chain uses TRBV4-3 and TRBJ1-3; no reliable D call. The sequenced sample was PBMCs. The TCR was taken from a man between 18 and 35 years old in good health and CMV-seronegative. This chain's CDR3 is CASSQGRSNSGNTIYF. In DNA, the CDR3 is TGCGCCAGCAGCCAAGGGAGGAGTAACTCTGGAAACACCATATATTTT.